This record covers a single T cell receptor beta chain. Its antigen is as yet unknown. TCRdb reprocessed the 5' RACE reads, keeping one entry per CDR3 protein, no DNA. The table lists 500,000 to 700,000 distinct CDR3 sequences. This entry belongs to a study of T cells expressing NK-cell markers. Whole-study findings and limits: Over 5 donors carried dominant NKG2C+ clonotypes that made up 1.0-7.0% of their CD8+ T cells.

The CDR3 contains 14 residues. The V gene's germline CDR1 is DFQATT and CDR2 SNEGSKA (reference sequence). The sequence came from a man younger than 30 in good health. The chain uses TRBV20-1 and TRBJ2-1; TCRdb picks TRBD1, but there is no DNA to check that call. The sample comprised blood T cells: a sorted CD56 or NKG2C T cell subset, CD4+ or CD8+ T cells, or bulk PBMC T cells (not recorded which). This CDR3 reads CSPNQGTLNNEQFF.